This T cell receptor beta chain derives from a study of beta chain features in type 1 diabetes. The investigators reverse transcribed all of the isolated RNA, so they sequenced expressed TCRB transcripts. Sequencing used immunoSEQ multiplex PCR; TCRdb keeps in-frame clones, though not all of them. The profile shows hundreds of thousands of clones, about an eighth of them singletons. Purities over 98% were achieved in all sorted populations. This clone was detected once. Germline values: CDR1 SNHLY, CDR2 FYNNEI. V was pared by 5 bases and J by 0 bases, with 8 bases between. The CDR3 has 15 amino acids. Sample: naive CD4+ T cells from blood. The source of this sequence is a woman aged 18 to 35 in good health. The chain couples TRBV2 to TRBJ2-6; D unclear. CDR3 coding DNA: TGTGCCAGCAGTCTGGAGAGCTCTGGGGCCAACGTCCTGACTTTC. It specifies CASSLESSGANVLTF.